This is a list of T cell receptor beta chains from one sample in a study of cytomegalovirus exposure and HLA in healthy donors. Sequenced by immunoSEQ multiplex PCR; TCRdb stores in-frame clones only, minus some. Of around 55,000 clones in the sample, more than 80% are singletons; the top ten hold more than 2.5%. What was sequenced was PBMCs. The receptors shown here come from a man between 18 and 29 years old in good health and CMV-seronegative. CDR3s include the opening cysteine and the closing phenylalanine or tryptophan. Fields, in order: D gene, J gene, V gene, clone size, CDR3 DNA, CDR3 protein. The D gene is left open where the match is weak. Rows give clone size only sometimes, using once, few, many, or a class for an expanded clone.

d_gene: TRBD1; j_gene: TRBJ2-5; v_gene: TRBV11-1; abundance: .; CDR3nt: TGTGCCAGCAGCTTAGAGGACAGGGCAGAGACCCAGTACTTC; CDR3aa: CASSLEDRAETQYF
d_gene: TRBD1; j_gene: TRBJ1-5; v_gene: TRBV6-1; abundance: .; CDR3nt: TGTGCCAGCAGACTCGGGACAGCCAATCAGCCCCAGCATTTT; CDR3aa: CASRLGTANQPQHF
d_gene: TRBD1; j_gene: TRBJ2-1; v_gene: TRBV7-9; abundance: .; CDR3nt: TGTGCCAGCAGCCCAACTACAGGGGGCAATGAGCAGTTCTTC; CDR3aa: CASSPTTGGNEQFF
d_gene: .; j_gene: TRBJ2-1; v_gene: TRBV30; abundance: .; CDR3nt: TGTGCCTGGAGACAGGGCGGGTCCTACAATGAGCAGTTCTTC; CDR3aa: CAWRQGGSYNEQFF
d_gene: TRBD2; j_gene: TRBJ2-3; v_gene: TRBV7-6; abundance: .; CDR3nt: TGTGCCAGCAGCTTAGGGGCTAGCGGGAAGGCAGATACGCAGTATTTT; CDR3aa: CASSLGASGKADTQYF
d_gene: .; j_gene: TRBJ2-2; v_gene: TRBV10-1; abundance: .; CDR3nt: TGCGCCAGCAGGCTGGGACAGAACACCGGGGAGCTGTTTTTT; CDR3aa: CASRLGQNTGELFF
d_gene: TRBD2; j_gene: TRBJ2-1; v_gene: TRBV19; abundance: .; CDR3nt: TGTGCCAGTAGTATAGGCGCCACTAGCGTCTCCTACAATGAGCAGTTCTTC; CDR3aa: CASSIGATSVSYNEQFF
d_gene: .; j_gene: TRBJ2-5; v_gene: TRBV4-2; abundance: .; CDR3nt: TGTGCCAGCAGCTCTAGCGGCCAGGGGTGGGAGACCCAGTACTTC; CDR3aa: CASSSSGQGWETQYF
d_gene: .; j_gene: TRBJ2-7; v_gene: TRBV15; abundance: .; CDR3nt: TGTGCCACCAGCAGTTCGTTTGGTTTGCGGACCTACGAGCAGTACTTC; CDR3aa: CATSSSFGLRTYEQYF
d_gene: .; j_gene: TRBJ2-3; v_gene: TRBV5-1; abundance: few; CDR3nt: TGCGCCAGCAGCTTGGGACTAGTTTTTGATACGCAGTATTTT; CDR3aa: CASSLGLVFDTQYF
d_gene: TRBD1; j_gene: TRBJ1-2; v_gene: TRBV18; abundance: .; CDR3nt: TGTGCCAGCTCACCACAGACAGGGGGGAGAGGCTACACCTTC; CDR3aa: CASSPQTGGRGYTF
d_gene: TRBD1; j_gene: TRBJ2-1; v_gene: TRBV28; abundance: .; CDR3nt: TGTGCCAGCAGTTTATCCGGGACAGGGGCCTACAATGAGCAGTTCTTC; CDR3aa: CASSLSGTGAYNEQFF
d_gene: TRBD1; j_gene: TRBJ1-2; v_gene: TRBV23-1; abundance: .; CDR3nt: TGCGCCAGCAGCTTGGACAGGGCACTTAACTATGGCTACACCTTC; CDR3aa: CASSLDRALNYGYTF
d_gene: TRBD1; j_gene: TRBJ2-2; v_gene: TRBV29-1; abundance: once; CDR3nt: TGCAGCGTTGAAAGGTCAGGGGGAACCGGGGAGCTGTTTTTT; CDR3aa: CSVERSGGTGELFF
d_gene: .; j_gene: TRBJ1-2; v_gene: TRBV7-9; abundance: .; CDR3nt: TGTGCCAGCAGGCCGGGGGGGCGGGGCTACACCTTC; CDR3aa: CASRPGGRGYTF